This T cell receptor beta chain was captured by sequencing in a study of vaccination and CD4 T cells after COVID-19. Across the study: Two of the convalescents were Hispanic, and convalescents were six males and four females. According to the study, participants were given two doses of BNT162b2 or mRNA-1273 vaccine.

Concerning this clonotype itself: Its antigen remains unknown.

Study-wide findings and caveats: Although the median of SARS-CoV-2-reactive clonotypes rose from approximately 21 to 40, the change was not significant. Apart from involving relatively few convalescent patients, the work omitted early post-infection timepoints.

Germline trimming cut 4 bases from V and 5 bases from J; bases unmatched to any gene: 5. This CDR3 comprises 15 residues. The germline V gene has CDR1 MNHEY and CDR2 SVGAGI. Each CDR3 protein gets one entry after TCRdb re-called the PCR reads with MiXCR. This table holds about 20,000 distinct CDR3 sequences, 60% to 75% found once. This sequence joins TRBV6-5 and TRBJ1-5, with 10 bases fitting TRBD1. This TCR derives from a human donor who had recovered from COVID-19. The sequenced sample was CD4+ T cells from blood, obtained after SARS-CoV-2 vaccination. This CDR3 reads CASSSRQGADQPQHF. Written as DNA, the CDR3 is TGTGCCAGCAGTTCAAGACAGGGGGCGGATCAGCCCCAGCATTTT.